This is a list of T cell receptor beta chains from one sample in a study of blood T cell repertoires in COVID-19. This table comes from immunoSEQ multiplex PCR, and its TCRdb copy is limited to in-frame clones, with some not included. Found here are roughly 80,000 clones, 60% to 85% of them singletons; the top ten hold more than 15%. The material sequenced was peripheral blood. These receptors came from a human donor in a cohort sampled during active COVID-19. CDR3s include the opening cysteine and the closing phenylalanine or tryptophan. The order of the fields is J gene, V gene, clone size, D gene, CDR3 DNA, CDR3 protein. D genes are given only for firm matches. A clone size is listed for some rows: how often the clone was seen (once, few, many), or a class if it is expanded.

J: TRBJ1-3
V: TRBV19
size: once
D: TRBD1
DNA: TGTGCCAGTAGTCCGAGGACAGGGGACTTATTTGGAAACACCATATATTTT
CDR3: CASSPRTGDLFGNTIYF

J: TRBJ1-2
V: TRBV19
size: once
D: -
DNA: TGTGCCAGTAGTTGGCTCTATGGCTACACCTTC
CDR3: CASSWLYGYTF

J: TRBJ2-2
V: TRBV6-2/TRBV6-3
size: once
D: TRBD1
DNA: TGTGCCAGCAGTTACCTAGGGGGCGCGGACACCGGGGAGCTGTTTTTT
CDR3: CASSYLGGADTGELFF

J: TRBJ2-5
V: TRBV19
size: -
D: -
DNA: TGTGCCAGTAGTCCATATACAGGGTTGGAGACCCAGTACTTC
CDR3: CASSPYTGLETQYF

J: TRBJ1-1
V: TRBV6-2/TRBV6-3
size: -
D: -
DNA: TGTGCCAGCAGTTACTGGACAGTGCGAGCTTTCTTT
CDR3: CASSYWTVRAFF

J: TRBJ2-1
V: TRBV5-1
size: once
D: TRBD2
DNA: TGCGCCAGCAGCGCCCAGACTAGCGGGGGGTACAATGAGCAGTTCTTC
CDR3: CASSAQTSGGYNEQFF

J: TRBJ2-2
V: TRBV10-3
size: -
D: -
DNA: TGTGCCATCAGTGAGGCGGGCAGCACCGGGGAGCTGTTTTTT
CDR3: CAISEAGSTGELFF

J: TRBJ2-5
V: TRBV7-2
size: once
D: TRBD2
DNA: TGTGCCAGCAGCTTAGTGGCCCGACTAGCCTCCAAAGAGACCCAGTACTTC
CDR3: CASSLVARLASKETQYF

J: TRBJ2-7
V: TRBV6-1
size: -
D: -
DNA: TGTGCCAGCAGTGAAGGAGAGGAAGCCTACGAGCAGTACTTC
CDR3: CASSEGEEAYEQYF

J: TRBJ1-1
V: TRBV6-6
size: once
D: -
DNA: TGTGCCAGCAGTTACCGACGGACAGACAAAGCTTTCTTT
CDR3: CASSYRRTDKAFF

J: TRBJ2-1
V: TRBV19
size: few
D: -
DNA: TGTGCCAGTAGTTACCGAGCGGGTGACAATGAGCAGTTCTTC
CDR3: CASSYRAGDNEQFF

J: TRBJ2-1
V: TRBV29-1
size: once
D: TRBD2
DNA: TGCAGCGTTGAAGTCGGAGCGGGAGTCCTGAATGAGCAGTTCTTC
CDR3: CSVEVGAGVLNEQFF

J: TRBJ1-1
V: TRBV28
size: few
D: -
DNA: TGTGCCAGCAGTTTGAGGGCGGCCATTGAAGCTTTCTTT
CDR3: CASSLRAAIEAFF

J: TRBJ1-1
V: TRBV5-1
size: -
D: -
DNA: TGCGCCAGCAGCGGAACAGGGATCGGTACTGAAGCTTTCTTT
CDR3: CASSGTGIGTEAFF

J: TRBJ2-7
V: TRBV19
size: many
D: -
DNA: TGTGCCAGTAGTTTAGCAGGGTCCTACGAGCAGTACTTC
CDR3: CASSLAGSYEQYF

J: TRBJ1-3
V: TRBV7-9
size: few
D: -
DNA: TGTGCCAGCAGCTTAGGGCAGTACTCTGGAAACACCATATATTTT
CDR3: CASSLGQYSGNTIYF

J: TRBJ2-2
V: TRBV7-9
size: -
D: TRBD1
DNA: TGTGCCAGCAGCAGACAGGGGGCCCATGGCACCGGGGAGCTGTTTTTT
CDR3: CASSRQGAHGTGELFF

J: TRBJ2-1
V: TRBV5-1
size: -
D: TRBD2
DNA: TGCGCCAGCAGCTTGTGGGGACTAGCGGTCTACAATGAGCAGTTCTTC
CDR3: CASSLWGLAVYNEQFF

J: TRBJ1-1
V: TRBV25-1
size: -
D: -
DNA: TGTGCCAGCAGTGACTCGGGGAGTTTGAACACTGAAGCTTTCTTT
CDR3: CASSDSGSLNTEAFF

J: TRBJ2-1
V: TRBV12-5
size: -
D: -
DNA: TGTGCTAGTGGACCCCCCCGGGTCCATGGGCAGTTCTTC
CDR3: CASGPPRVHGQFF

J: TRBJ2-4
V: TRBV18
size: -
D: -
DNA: TGTGCCAGCTCACCCCCGGCCAAAAACATTCAGTACTTC
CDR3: CASSPPAKNIQYF

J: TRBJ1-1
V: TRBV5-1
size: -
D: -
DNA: TGCGCCAGCAGCCCCCCGGGGGGCACTGAAGCTTTCTTT
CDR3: CASSPPGGTEAFF

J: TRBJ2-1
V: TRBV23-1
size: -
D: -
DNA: TGCGGCTGGAGGTGGAATGAGCAGTTCTTC
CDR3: CGWRWNEQFF

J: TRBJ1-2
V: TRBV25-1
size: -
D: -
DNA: TGTGCCAGTTCCCCCGGGACTTCAGGCTACACCTTC
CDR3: CASSPGTSGYTF

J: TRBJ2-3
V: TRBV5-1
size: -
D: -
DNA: TGCGCCAGCAGCTCAAGACTGGAGAGCACAGATACGCAGTATTTT
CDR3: CASSSRLESTDTQYF

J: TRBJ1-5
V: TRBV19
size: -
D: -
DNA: TGTGCCAGTAGTACAGTGAATCCGCCCCAGCATTTT
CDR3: CASSTVNPPQHF

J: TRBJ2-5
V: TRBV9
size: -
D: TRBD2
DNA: TGTGCCAGCAGCCCAGTTCCGCGGGGGGGCCAAGAGACCCAGTACTTC
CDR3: CASSPVPRGGQETQYF

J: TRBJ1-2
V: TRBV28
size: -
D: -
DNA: TGTGCCAGCAAATCCAATAGGCAGCGGGACTATGGCTACACCTTC
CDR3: CASKSNRQRDYGYTF

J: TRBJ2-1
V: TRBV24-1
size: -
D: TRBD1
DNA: TGTGCCACCGCGGAGGCAGGGGGACGGGATGAGCAGTTCTTC
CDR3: CATAEAGGRDEQFF

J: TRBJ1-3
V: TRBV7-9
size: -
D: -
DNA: TGTGCCAGCAGTTATACGACAGCTCCTTACTCTGGAAACACCATATATTTT
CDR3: CASSYTTAPYSGNTIYF

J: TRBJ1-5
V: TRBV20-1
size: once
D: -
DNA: TGCAGTGCTAGTCGGTTAGTCGGCAATCAGCCCCAGCATTTT
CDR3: CSASRLVGNQPQHF

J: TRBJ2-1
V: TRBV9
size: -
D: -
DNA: TGTGCCAGCAGCCCGAGCGGAGGAAGCTACAATGAGCAGTTCTTC
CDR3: CASSPSGGSYNEQFF

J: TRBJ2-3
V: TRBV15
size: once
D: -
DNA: TGTGCCACCAGCAGAGATCCAGTGGATACGCAGTATTTT
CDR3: CATSRDPVDTQYF

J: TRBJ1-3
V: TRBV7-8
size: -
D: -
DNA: TGTGCCAGCTCCCTCCTAGGCGGGGGAACAGGAAACACCATATATTTT
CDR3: CASSLLGGGTGNTIYF

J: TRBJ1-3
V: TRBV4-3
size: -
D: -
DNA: TGCGCCAGCAGCCAAGGGCCCCCAGGGAACACCATATATTTT
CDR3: CASSQGPPGNTIYF

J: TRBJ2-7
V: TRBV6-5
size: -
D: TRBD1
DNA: TGTGCCAGCAGTTACGGGACAGTTCATTCCGAGCAGTACTTC
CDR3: CASSYGTVHSEQYF

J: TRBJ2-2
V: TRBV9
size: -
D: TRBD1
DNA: TGTGCCAGCAGCGGTTCTCCCGGGACAGGGGCCGGGGAGCTGTTTTTT
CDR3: CASSGSPGTGAGELFF

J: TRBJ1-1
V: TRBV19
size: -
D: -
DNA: TGTGCCAGTAGTATGAGTAGCGGGAGAATGAACACTGAAGCTTTCTTT
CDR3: CASSMSSGRMNTEAFF

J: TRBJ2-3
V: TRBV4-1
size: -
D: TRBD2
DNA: TGCGCCAGCAGCCAAGAGTGGCTAGCGGGGCTTACAGATACGCAGTATTTT
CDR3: CASSQEWLAGLTDTQYF

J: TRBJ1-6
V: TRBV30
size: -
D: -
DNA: TGTGCCTGGAGTGTCCAGGGCTGGCGGAGCTCCTATAATTCACCCCTCCACTTT
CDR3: CAWSVQGWRSSYNSPLHF

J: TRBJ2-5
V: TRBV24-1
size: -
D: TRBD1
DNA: TGTGCCACCAGTGACCCGGGACAGCAAGAGACCCAGTACTTC
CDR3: CATSDPGQQETQYF

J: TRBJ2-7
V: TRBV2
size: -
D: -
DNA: TGTGCCAACCCCCCTGGGCCCCAAGAGCAGTACTTC
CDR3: CANPPGPQEQYF

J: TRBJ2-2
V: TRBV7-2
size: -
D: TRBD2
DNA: TGTGCCAGCAGCTCTAGACTAGCGGCCAACACCGGGGAGCTGTTTTTT
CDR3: CASSSRLAANTGELFF

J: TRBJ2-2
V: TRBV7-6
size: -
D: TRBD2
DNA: TGTGCCAGCAGCTTAGTCGGGACTAGCGGGAGGGCCGTCGGGGAGCTGTTTTTT
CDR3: CASSLVGTSGRAVGELFF

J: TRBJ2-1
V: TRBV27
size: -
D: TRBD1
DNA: TGTGCCAGCAGTTCCGGGACAGGGGGTTTATACAATGAGCAGTTCTTC
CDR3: CASSSGTGGLYNEQFF

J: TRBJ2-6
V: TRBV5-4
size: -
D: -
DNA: TGTGCCAGCAGCAAAACCGGGTCTCCTGGGGCCAACGTCCTGACTTTC
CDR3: CASSKTGSPGANVLTF

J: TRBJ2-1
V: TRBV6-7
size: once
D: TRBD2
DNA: TGTGCCAACCGCGGGGGGAACTACAATGAGCAGTTCTTC
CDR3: CANRGGNYNEQFF

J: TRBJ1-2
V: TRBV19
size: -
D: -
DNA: TGTGCCACTAGGCCGCTCGCATCTACTTATGGCTACACCTTC
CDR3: CATRPLASTYGYTF

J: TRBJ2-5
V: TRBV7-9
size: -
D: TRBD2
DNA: TGTGCCAGCAGCTACACTAGCGACGAGACCCAGTACTTC
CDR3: CASSYTSDETQYF

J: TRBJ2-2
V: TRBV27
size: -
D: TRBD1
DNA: TGTGCCAGCAGACGCGGACAGGGGGCCGACGGGGAGCTGTTTTTT
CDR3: CASRRGQGADGELFF

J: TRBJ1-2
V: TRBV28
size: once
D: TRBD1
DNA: TGTGCCAGCAGTTTAGGCGTGACAGGGGTTAACTATGGCTACACCTTC
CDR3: CASSLGVTGVNYGYTF